The source of this T cell receptor (beta chain) is a study of control samples from healthy donors and cancer patients (TCRdb year 2020). The receptor library was made with the immunoSEQ multiplex PCR assay. This is the immuneACCESS table as TCRdb keeps it, with only in-frame sequences that have V and J called. A part of the clones is gone; compared with another copy, unresolved V genes explain less than half, and the rest is unexplained. The sample table contains roughly 160,000 clones; only one count was recorded for 70% to 90% of them. The ten most abundant clones make up roughly 5.3% of the sample. Of note for this clone: The target of this receptor is not known. No base-level quality is on record; no much larger clone is a single base apart.

As encoded in the germline V gene (reference sequence), CDR1 is SEHNR while CDR2 is FQNEAQ. From cysteine to valine, the CDR3 is 14 amino acids long. Just CDR3 DNA is preserved here, 42 bases in frame from base 1. Relative to germline, V is missing 5 bases and J is missing 3 bases, with 7 bases of the junction outside any gene match. What was sequenced was blood. The sequence was collected from a woman aged 30 to 39 in good health. The sequence joins TRBV7-9 to TRBJ2-7, and TRBD1 matches 7 of the central bases. In nucleotides, the sequence is TGTGCCAGCAGCCCCGGGGACAGAAACTACGAGCAGTACGTC. Translation gives CASSPGDRNYEQYV.